The 18 T cell receptor beta chains reported below all come from one sample, sequenced in a study of Graves' ophthalmopathy and Graves' hyperthyroidism. RNA transcripts served as template for amplifying TCR beta CDR3 sequences. First-round RT-PCR used HTBI primers; second-round multiplex PCR followed. TCRdb re-called the multiplex PCR reads with MiXCR, one entry per CDR3 protein. The sample consists of 40,000 to 50,000 distinct CDR3 sequences, about 50% of them appearing once. Material: peripheral blood. The source is an adult man with Graves' ophthalmopathy.

The table lists this clonotype with many counts. The V call is TRBV6-2 or TRBV6-3, the J call TRBJ1-5; weak D call: TRBD1 (5 bases). The CDR3 sequence is 12 residues long. Trimming removed 5 bases at V and 11 bases at J, with 13 bases between. CDR1 and CDR2 (germline): MNHEY, SVGEGT. CDR3 region: CASSPGRATQHF. In nucleotides, the CDR3 is TGTGCCAGCAGTCCAGGGCGGGCGACCCAGCATTTT.

This clonotype was counted ten times or more. The CDR3 sequence is CASFGRPPDEGYGYTF. The DNA for the CDR3 is TGTGCCAGCTTTGGCAGGCCGCCGGATGAAGGCTATGGCTACACCTTC. The chain links TRBV19 to TRBJ1-2, with no clear D. Germline V gives CDR1 LNHDA, CDR2 SQIVND (reference sequence). V was clipped by 9 bases and J by 4 bases, with 24 bases between them. This CDR3 is 16 amino acids long. Full variable domain (remainder filled in from reference TRBV19 and TRBJ1-2): DGGITQSPKYLFRKEGQNVTLSCEQNLNHDAMYWYRQDPGQGLRLIYYSQIVNDFQKGDIAEGYSVSREKKESFPLTVTSAQKNPTAFYLCASFGRPPDEGYGYTFGSGTRLTVV.

V usage is TRBV7-8 and J usage is TRBJ2-1; D may be TRBD2 (6 bases). This CDR3 comprises 16 residues. V shed 7 bases and J shed 0 bases, with 16 bases lying between them. Germline values: CDR1 SGHVS, CDR2 FQNEAQ. The chain's CDR3 is CASTLGAGNSYNEQFF. The CDR3 nucleotides read TGTGCCAGCACCCTGGGAGCGGGCAACTCCTACAATGAGCAGTTCTTC.

This clonotype appeared many times. The V and J genes are TRBV28 and TRBJ2-7; TRBD2 matches 8 bases. The V segment lost 7 bases and the J segment 3 bases; nucleotides outside the gene matches: 14. Germline CDR1 and CDR2: MDHEN and SYDVKM. The CDR3 totals 16 residues. The CDR3 nucleotides read TGTGCCAGCACTCCAGGGGCTAGCGGGCTTATCTACGAGCAGTACTTC. It encodes CASTPGASGLIYEQYF. The complete variable domain, with remaining parts taken from reference TRBV28 and TRBJ2-7, reads DVKVTQSSRYLVKRTGEKVFLECVQDMDHENMFWYRQDPGLGLRLIYFSYDVKMKEKGDIPEGYSVSREKKERFSLILESASTNQTSMYLCASTPGASGLIYEQYFGPGTRLTVT.

This clonotype has a single count. The CDR3 loop reads CAISGSGGENNEQFF. The CDR3 DNA is TGTGCCATCAGTGGGTCGGGCGGGGAGAACAATGAGCAGTTCTTC. The gene calls are TRBV10-3 and TRBJ2-1; possible D gene TRBD2, 6 bases. CDR1 ENHRY and CDR2 SYGVKD come from the germline V gene. The V and J ends lost 4 bases and 5 bases respectively, with 15 bases between them. This CDR3 has 15 amino acids.

Here the CDR3 reads CASSRDSGNTIYF. The CDR3 nucleotides are TGTGCCAGCTCGCGCGACTCTGGAAACACCATATATTTT. The genes are TRBV2 and TRBJ1-3; D gene uncertain. CDR1 is SNHLY and CDR2 is FYNNEI in the germline V gene. The V gene lost 8 bases and the J gene lost 0 bases, with 8 bases spanning the gap. CDR3 length equals 13 residues.

This clonotype was seen more than once but under ten times. J is TRBJ2-5 and V is TRBV12-3 or TRBV12-4; D is unresolved. This CDR3 spans 14 amino acids. V was shortened by 3 bases and J by 1 base, with 9 bases between the two germline ends. This CDR3 reads CASSLGRIQETQYF. The CDR3 DNA sequence: TGTGCCAGCAGTTTGGGAAGGATCCAAGAGACCCAGTACTTC.

This clonotype was found many times. This sequence joins TRBV7-3 and TRBJ2-1; D gene uncertain. The V gene lost 0 bases and the J gene lost 5 bases, with 14 bases spanning the gap. The CDR3 has 16 residues. The germline gives CDR1 SGHTA, CDR2 FQGTGA. In nucleotides, the CDR3 is TGTGCCAGCAGCTTAACCATAGGGCCCACGGACAATGAGCAGTTCTTC. The encoded protein is CASSLTIGPTDNEQFF.

The gene calls are TRBV11-1 and TRBJ2-2; D ambiguous. V was shortened by 7 bases and J by 7 bases, with 25 bases between the two germline ends. Per the germline V gene, CDR1 is SGHAT and CDR2 is FQDESV (reference sequence). CDR3 length equals 17 residues. DNA of the CDR3: TGTGCCAGCACCCCCGTCCCCGGCAGGCCTCTCAGCGGGGAGCTGTTTTTT. Protein sequence: CASTPVPGRPLSGELFF.

This clonotype occurred many times. The chain uses TRBV3-1 and TRBJ1-6; a possible D gene is TRBD1 (6 bases). Between the trimmed V and J ends, which lost 4 bases and 6 bases, there was a span of 7 bases. The CDR3 length is 13 residues. Germline V gene sequence: CDR1 LGHDT, CDR2 YNNKEL (reference sequence). In DNA, the CDR3 is TGTGCCAGCAGCCCGGGGGCTAATTCACCCCTCCACTTT. This encodes CASSPGANSPLHF.

The chain carries TRBV20-1 and TRBJ2-1, with 10 bases lining up with TRBD2. V lost 0 bases, J lost 9 bases, and 11 bases stayed unmatched. The CDR3 contains 16 residues. Per germline, CDR1 DFQATT and CDR2 SNEGSKA (reference sequence). CDR3 amino acids: CSARDREAGGLSEQFF. The CDR3 DNA sequence: TGCAGTGCTAGAGATCGTGAAGCGGGGGGGCTGAGTGAGCAGTTCTTC.

This clonotype was recorded at least ten times. The rearrangement joins TRBV11-2 to TRBJ2-3, with D unclear. Germline lookup yields CDR1 SGHAT and CDR2 FQNNGV. Trimming removed 5 bases at V and 5 bases at J, with 11 bases between. The CDR3 is made up of 13 amino acids. The DNA for the CDR3 is TGTGCCAGCAGCCCCCGGTGGGGAGATACGCAGTATTTT. Translation gives CASSPRWGDTQYF. The full variable domain, with the rest looked up from reference TRBV11-2 and TRBJ2-3, is EAGVAQSPRYKIIEKRQSVAFWCNPISGHATLYWYQQILGQGPKLLIQFQNNGVVDDSQLPKDRFSAERLKGVDSTLKIQPAKLEDSAVYLCASSPRWGDTQYFGPGTRLTVL.

The chain has TRBV15 and TRBJ2-1; possibly TRBD1 for D (6 bases). The CDR3 extends over 15 amino acids. The V gene's germline CDR1 is LNHNV and CDR2 YYDKDF (reference sequence). V lost 3 bases, J lost 7 bases, and 16 bases lay in between. CDR3: CATSSPGERANEQFF. The DNA for the CDR3 is TGTGCCACCAGCAGCCCAGGGGAGAGGGCTAATGAGCAGTTCTTC.

This clonotype occurred many times. The chain employs TRBV9 and TRBJ2-1, with D possibly TRBD2 on 7 matching bases. CDR3 size: 17 residues. V lost 0 bases, J lost 5 bases, and 18 bases lay in between. Germline V gene data show CDR1 as SGDLS and CDR2 as YYNGEE. For the CDR3, the DNA is TGTGCCAGCAGCGTAGCGGGGGGCGGGAGACTCAACAATGAGCAGTTCTTC. This encodes CASSVAGGGRLNNEQFF.

This clonotype was counted many times. The rearrangement uses TRBV20-1 and TRBJ1-1; D is ambiguous. The V gene lost 4 bases and the J gene lost 1 base, with 7 bases spanning the gap. CDR1 and CDR2 (germline): DFQATT, SNEGSKA (reference sequence). CDR3 length: 12 amino acids. The CDR3 sequence is CSAMEANTEAFF. The CDR3 coding sequence is TGCAGTGCTATGGAAGCGAACACTGAAGCTTTCTTT.

This chain uses TRBV20-1 with TRBJ2-3; D is unresolved. The germline V gene encodes CDR1 DFQATT and CDR2 SNEGSKA (reference sequence). The V and J ends lost 3 bases and 6 bases respectively, with 16 bases between them. The CDR3 has 14 residues. Here the CDR3 DNA reads TGCAGTGCTAGGAGACGGATGAACACTGATACGCAGTATTTT. Residues: CSARRRMNTDTQYF.

In this sample, this clonotype turned up a few times. The CDR3: CASSSRTSNEQYF. The CDR3 nucleotides are TGTGCCAGCAGCTCCCGGACTAGCAACGAGCAGTACTTC. The chain joins TRBV7-8 to TRBJ2-7; 8 bases align to TRBD2. J lost 5 bases, V lost 4 bases, and 4 bases had no gene match. CDR1 is SGHVS and CDR2 is FQNEAQ in the germline V gene. The CDR3 has 13 residues.

By frequency in the sample, this clonotype is medium-sized. The chain links TRBV10-3 to TRBJ2-7, with D maybe TRBD2 (5 bases). In germline, CDR1 is ENHRY, CDR2 SYGVKD. Trimming removed 4 bases at V and 0 bases at J, with 10 bases between. CDR3 size: 14 residues. The CDR3 here is CAISGGGSSYEQYF. CDR3 coding DNA: TGTGCCATCAGTGGAGGCGGGTCCTCCTACGAGCAGTACTTC.